This T cell receptor (beta chain) was found in a study of identical twins. Regarding this clonotype: A much larger clone lies a single base off, so this may be a read error.

TCRdb reanalysed the 5' RACE reads using MiXCR and keeps one entry per CDR3 protein. The table includes approximately 260,000 distinct CDR3 sequences, about 8% detected once. Germline values: CDR1 DFQATT, CDR2 SNEGSKA (reference sequence). CDR3 length equals 16 residues. These data were also reused for a study on yellow fever vaccine responses in identical twins.

The TCR comes from a woman aged 18-29 years in good health. The chain couples TRBV20-1 to TRBJ2-7, with 9 nucleotides matching TRBD1. The sample consisted of CD8+ T cells sorted from blood. The chain's CDR3 is CCARNYRDRDFYEQYF. The CDR3 DNA sequence: TGCTGTGCTCGAAATTACCGGGACAGGGATTTCTACGAGCAGTACTTC.